What follows are 6 T cell receptor beta chains derived from one specimen sequenced in a study of T cells after yellow fever vaccination. TCRdb ran MiXCR on the 5' RACE reads and lists one entry per CDR3 protein. The sample carries around 320,000 distinct CDR3 sequences, 3.5% to 4.5% recorded once. Sequencing was performed on PBMCs, taken 15 days after the yellow fever booster vaccination. These receptors were collected from a man aged 18 to 29 who received the YFV17D yellow fever vaccine.

This clonotype has a count of ten or more. V is TRBV20-1 and J is TRBJ2-3, with D possibly being TRBD2 (5 bases). The CDR3 has 14 amino acids. Germline CDR1 is DFQATT and CDR2 is SNEGSKA (reference sequence). Trimming took off 5 bases at V and 1 base at J, with 13 bases between the two ends. For the CDR3, the DNA is TGCAGTGCTTGGACCCGCGGGCGCACAGATACGCAGTATTTT. It translates to CSAWTRGRTDTQYF.

This clonotype was observed many times. The V and J genes are TRBV6-5 and TRBJ2-7; no clear D gene. Germline V gives CDR1 MNHEY, CDR2 SVGAGI. The length of the CDR3 is 15 residues. Between the trimmed V and J ends, which lost 6 bases and 2 bases, there was a span of 17 bases. The CDR3 reads CASRTGQELTYEQYF. DNA of the CDR3: TGTGCCAGCAGGACCGGGCAGGAGCTGACCTACGAGCAGTACTTC.

The chain links TRBV15 to TRBJ1-6, with D unresolved. Between the trimmed V and J ends, which lost 0 bases and 10 bases, there was a span of 10 bases. Germline V gene lookup returns CDR1 LNHNV and CDR2 YYDKDF (reference sequence). The CDR3 covers 14 residues. The CDR3 bases are TGTGCCACCAGCAGAGATCGGGGTGGGTCACCCCTCCACTTT. This sequence encodes CATSRDRGGSPLHF.

V gene TRBV5-1 combines with J gene TRBJ2-2; 9 nucleotides align to TRBD1. The V gene's germline CDR1 is SGHRS and CDR2 YFSETQ. The junction had 3 bases not matched to a gene; V was cut back by 2 bases and J by 1 base. The length of the CDR3 is 16 residues. The CDR3 spells CASSFGQGLNTGELFF. CDR3 nucleotide sequence: TGCGCCAGCAGCTTCGGACAGGGGCTGAACACCGGGGAGCTGTTTTTT.

This chain connects TRBV9 to TRBJ1-3; D is ambiguous. Germline V lookup: CDR1 SGDLS, CDR2 YYNGEE. The CDR3 extends over 17 amino acids. Trimming pared 0 bases from V and 0 bases from J, leaving 13 bases between. The DNA for the CDR3 is TGTGCCAGCAGCGTAGAATTGCGAGGAGGCTCTGGAAACACCATATATTTT. This sequence encodes CASSVELRGGSGNTIYF.

The sample holds many counts of this clonotype. The gene calls are TRBV20-1 and TRBJ1-5; D is perhaps TRBD1 (5 bases). Per the germline V gene, CDR1 is DFQATT and CDR2 is SNEGSKA (reference sequence). The V end was cut by 4 bases, the J end by 7 bases, with 14 bases between. This CDR3 has 13 residues. In nucleotides, the CDR3 is TGCAGTGCTATGTGGCAGGGAGGGCAGCCCCAGCATTTT. This gives the protein CSAMWQGGQPQHF.